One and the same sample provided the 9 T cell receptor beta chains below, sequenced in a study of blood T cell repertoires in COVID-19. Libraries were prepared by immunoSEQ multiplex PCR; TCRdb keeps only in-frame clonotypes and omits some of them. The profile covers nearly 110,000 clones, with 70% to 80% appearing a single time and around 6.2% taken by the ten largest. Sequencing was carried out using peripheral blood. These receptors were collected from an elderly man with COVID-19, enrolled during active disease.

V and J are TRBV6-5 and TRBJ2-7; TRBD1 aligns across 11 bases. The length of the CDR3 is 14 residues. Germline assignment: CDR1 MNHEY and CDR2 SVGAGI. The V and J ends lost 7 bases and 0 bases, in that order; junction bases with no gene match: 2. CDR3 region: CASTGTGGSYEQYF. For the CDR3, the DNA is TGTGCCAGCACCGGGACAGGGGGCTCCTACGAGCAGTACTTC.

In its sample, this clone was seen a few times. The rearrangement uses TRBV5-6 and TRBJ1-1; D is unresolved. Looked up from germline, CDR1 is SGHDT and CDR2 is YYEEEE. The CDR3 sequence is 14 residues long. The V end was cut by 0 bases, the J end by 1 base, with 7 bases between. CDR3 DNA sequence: TGTGCCAGCAGCTTGGAAACACCGAACACTGAAGCTTTCTTT. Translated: CASSLETPNTEAFF.

The CDR3 here is CASSSRGRAGPYEQYF. In DNA, the CDR3 is TGCGCCAGCAGCTCCCGTGGGCGGGCGGGCCCCTACGAGCAGTACTTC. The chain employs TRBV5-1 and TRBJ2-7; possibly TRBD2 for D (5 bases). CDR1 and CDR2 from the germline V gene are SGHRS and YFSETQ. The CDR3 extends over 16 amino acids. The germline V and J ends were trimmed by 3 bases and 2 bases, with 18 bases remaining between them.

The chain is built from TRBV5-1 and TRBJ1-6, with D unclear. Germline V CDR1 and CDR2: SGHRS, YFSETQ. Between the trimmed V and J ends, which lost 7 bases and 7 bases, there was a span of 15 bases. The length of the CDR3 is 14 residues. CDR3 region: CASQPSTRNSPLHF. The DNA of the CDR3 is TGCGCCAGCCAACCCTCTACGCGGAATTCACCCCTCCACTTT.

CDR3 in DNA: TGTGCCAGCAGCCAAGTGGGACTAGCGGGCCGCACAGATACGCAGTATTTT. This gives the protein CASSQVGLAGRTDTQYF. The chain uses TRBV4-2 and TRBJ2-3, with 12 bases lining up with TRBD2. The CDR3 is 17 residues long. With V trimmed by 1 base and J by 1 base, 3 bases remained unmatched. Looked up from germline, CDR1 is LGHNA and CDR2 is YNFKEQ.

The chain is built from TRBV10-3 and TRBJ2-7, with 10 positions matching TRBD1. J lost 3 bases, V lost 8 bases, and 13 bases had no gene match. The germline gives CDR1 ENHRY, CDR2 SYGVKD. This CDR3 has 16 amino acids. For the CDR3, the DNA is TGTGCCATCGCCGCCCGGGGACAGGGGTTCGGCTACGAGCAGTACTTC. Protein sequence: CAIAARGQGFGYEQYF.

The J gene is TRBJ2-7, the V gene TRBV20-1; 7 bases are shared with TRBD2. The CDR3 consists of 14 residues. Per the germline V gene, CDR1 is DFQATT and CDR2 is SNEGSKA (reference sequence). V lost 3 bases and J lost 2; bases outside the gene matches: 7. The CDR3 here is CSASFREATYEQYF. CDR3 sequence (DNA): TGCAGTGCTAGTTTCCGGGAGGCGACCTACGAGCAGTACTTC.

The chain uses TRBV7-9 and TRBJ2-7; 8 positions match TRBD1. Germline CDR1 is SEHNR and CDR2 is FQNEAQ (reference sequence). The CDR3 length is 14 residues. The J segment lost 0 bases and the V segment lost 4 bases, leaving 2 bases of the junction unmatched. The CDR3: CASSYGQGSYEQYF. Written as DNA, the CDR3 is TGTGCCAGCAGCTACGGACAGGGCTCCTACGAGCAGTACTTC. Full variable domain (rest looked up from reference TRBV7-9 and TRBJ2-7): DTGVSQNPRHKITKRGQNVTFRCDPISEHNRLYWYRQTLGQGPEFLTYFQNEAQLEKSRLLSDRFSAERPKGSFSTLEIQRTEQGDSAMYLCASSYGQGSYEQYFGPGTRLTVT.

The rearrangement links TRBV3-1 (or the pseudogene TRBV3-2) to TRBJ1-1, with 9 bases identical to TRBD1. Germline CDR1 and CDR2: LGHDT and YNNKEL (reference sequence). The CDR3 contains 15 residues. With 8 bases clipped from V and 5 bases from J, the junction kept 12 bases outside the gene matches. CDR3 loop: CASLSETGGETEAFF. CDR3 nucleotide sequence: TGTGCCAGCCTATCGGAGACAGGGGGGGAGACTGAAGCTTTCTTT.